This T cell receptor beta chain derives from a study of CD4 T cells in relation to SARS-CoV-2 and coronaviruses. Before the COVID-19 pandemic, during about 2010-2019, CD4+ T cells were taken from unexposed donors. Profiling relied on immunoSEQ multiplex PCR, and the TCRdb table lists in-frame clones only, not all of them. The repertoire holds some 65,000 clones, with 87% as singletons. The sample consisted of memory CD4+ T cells from PBMCs. The receptor's source is a human donor in good health.

CDR3 coding DNA: TGTGCCAGCAGTTACTGGACAGGGGGCCAAGAGACCCAGTACTTC. This gives the protein CASSYWTGGQETQYF. V is TRBV6-2 or TRBV6-3 and J is TRBJ2-5; 10 nucleotides line up with TRBD1. Germline V lookup: CDR1 MNHEY, CDR2 SVGEGT. V was pared by 1 base and J by 1 base, with 0 bases of the junction left unmatched. The length of the CDR3 is 15 residues.